A single count supports the clone carrying this T cell receptor beta chain. Its antigen is still unknown. Original handling: After removing out-of-frame reads, around 2 million distinct TCRbeta sequences remained. Using immunoSEQ multiplex PCR, the repertoire was profiled, and TCRdb retains in-frame clones only, with some absent. That table furnishes V, J and clone size, whereas the DNA furnished D and trimming. The sample holds tens of thousands of clones; approximately 83% are singletons and the top ten take approximately 0.64%. The germline V gene has CDR1 KGHSH and CDR2 LQKENI. Trimming removed 2 bases from V and 7 bases from J; junction bases left unmatched: 9. The CDR3 runs 16 residues. These data come from a study of memory CD4+ T cells and cytomegalovirus serostatus. Study-wide background: Donors were healthy Belgian adults, 10 or so CMV seropositive and 24 seronegative.

The sort gate was single viable CD3+CD4+CD8-CD45RO+ cells for memory CD4+ T cells. Total CD4+ T cells were enriched by CD4 positive selection. Findings and limits, study-wide: Of 150 to 200 reported CMV TCRbeta sequences, around 62 were found in memory CD4+ repertoires.

This TCR was sampled from an adult in good health and CMV-seronegative. The V call is TRBV18, the J call TRBJ2-1; 9 positions agree with TRBD2. What was sequenced was memory CD4+ T cells from blood. CDR3 in amino acids: CASSPEVAGGRNEQFF. The CDR3 coding sequence is TGTGCCAGCTCACCAGAGGTGGCGGGGGGGCGTAATGAGCAGTTCTTC.